The T cell receptor (beta chain) under discussion was sequenced for a study of beta chain features in type 1 diabetes. Points from the study as a whole: The study found moderately but significantly shorter TCRB CDR3s in all four CD4+ subsets of Type 1 diabetes patients.

The whole isolated RNA underwent reverse transcription, so sequencing captured expressed TCRB transcripts. TCRdb's copy holds only in-frame clones and misses some; the assay was immunoSEQ multiplex PCR. The sample carries tens of thousands of clones, 69% recorded once. This clone was seen a few times. Antigen specificity is unknown. What was sequenced was Tregs from blood. This clonotype was sampled from a man aged 18 to 30 with type 1 diabetes.

The CDR3 reads CSVEKGAGTMNTEAFF. The CDR3 DNA reads as TGCAGCGTTGAAAAGGGAGCAGGTACCATGAACACTGAAGCTTTCTTT. V and J are TRBV29-1 and TRBJ1-1; no clear D gene. The V and J ends lost 2 bases and 0 bases respectively, with 16 bases between them. Germline lookup yields CDR1 SQVTM and CDR2 ANQGSEA. This CDR3 is built from 16 residues.